This paragraph covers one T cell receptor beta chain sequence. The sample originates from a study of blood T cell repertoires in COVID-19. Study at large: Material from acute and convalescent COVID-19 was sourced from the United States, Italy and Spain.

Trimming removed 4 bases from V and 5 bases from J; junction bases left unmatched: 4. This CDR3 is 16 amino acids long. Germline lookup yields CDR1 MNHNS and CDR2 SASEGT. Under the authors' procedure: Estimation of nucleated cell counts was performed using reference gene primer amplification. Clones were read by immunoSEQ multiplex PCR, and TCRdb kept only the in-frame ones, dropping some. V and J calls and clone size are copied from that table; D and trimming were computed from the DNA. Of over 100,000 clones in the sample, roughly 80% are singletons; the top ten hold 20% to 30%. This rearrangement joins TRBV6-1 to TRBJ2-5, with 16 bases lining up with TRBD2. Sequences were obtained from peripheral blood. The receptor was derived from a man in his sixties with acute or convalescent COVID-19. CDR3 in amino acids: CASSGGLAGGLETQYF. In DNA, the CDR3 is TGTGCCAGCAGTGGGGGACTAGCGGGAGGGCTGGAGACCCAGTACTTC.